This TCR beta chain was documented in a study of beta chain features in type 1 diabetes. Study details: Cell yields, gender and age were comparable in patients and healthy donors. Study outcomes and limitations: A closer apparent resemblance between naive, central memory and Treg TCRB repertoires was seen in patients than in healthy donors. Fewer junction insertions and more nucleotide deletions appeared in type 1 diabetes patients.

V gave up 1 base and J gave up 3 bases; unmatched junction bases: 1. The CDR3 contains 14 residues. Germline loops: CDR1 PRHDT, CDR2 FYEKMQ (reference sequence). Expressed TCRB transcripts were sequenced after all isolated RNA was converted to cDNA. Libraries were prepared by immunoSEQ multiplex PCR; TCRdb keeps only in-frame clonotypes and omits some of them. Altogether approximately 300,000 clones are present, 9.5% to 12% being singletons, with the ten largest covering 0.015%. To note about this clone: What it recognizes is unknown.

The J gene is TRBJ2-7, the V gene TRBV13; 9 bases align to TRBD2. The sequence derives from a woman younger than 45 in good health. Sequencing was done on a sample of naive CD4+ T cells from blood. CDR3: CASSLETSGYEQYF. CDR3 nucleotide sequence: TGTGCCAGCAGCTTAGAGACTAGCGGCTACGAGCAGTACTTC. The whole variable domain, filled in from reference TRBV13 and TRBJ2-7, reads AAGVIQSPRHLIKEKRETATLKCYPIPRHDTVYWYQQGPGQDPQFLISFYEKMQSDKGSIPDRFSAQQFSDYHSELNMSSLELGDSALYFCASSLETSGYEQYFGPGTRLTVT.